The text below deals with one TCR beta chain. What it recognizes is unknown. In the same sample, other DNA sequences code for this CDR3. The data derive from a study of T cell responses to AZD1222 COVID-19 vaccine. Findings and limits, study-wide: AZD1222 recipients seropositive at baseline numbered only five to seven. Unmutated regions of variants are reportedly targeted by nearly half of spike-specific TCRs. Repertoires in all cases were sampled only once the peak T cell response had passed. Most donors were white British, females outnumbered males, and clonal diversity was possibly underestimated.

The CDR3 has 14 amino acids. V lost 1 base, J lost 0 bases, and 0 bases stayed unmatched. In germline, CDR1 is SGHRS, CDR2 YFSETQ. Sequencing used immunoSEQ multiplex PCR; TCRdb keeps in-frame clones, though not all of them. This table holds roughly 100,000 clones, around nine tenths found once. The sequencing here drew on peripheral blood, taken on day 0 of AZD1222 vaccination. The chain links TRBV5-1 to TRBJ1-1, with 7 bases aligning to TRBD1. This receptor was taken from an adult in good health. CDR3 nucleotides: TGCGCCAGCAGCTTGCAGGGGGTGAACACTGAAGCTTTCTTT. Amino acid sequence: CASSLQGVNTEAFF.